Below, one T cell receptor (beta chain) is given with its context. The V and J ends lost 0 bases and 5 bases, in that order; junction bases with no gene match: 15. The V gene's germline CDR1 is LGHNA and CDR2 YNFKEQ. The length of the CDR3 is 19 residues. As processed by the authors: Quantification of nucleated cells was approximated via reference gene primer amplification. TCRdb's copy holds only in-frame clones and misses some; the assay was immunoSEQ multiplex PCR. The V and J calls and the clone size are those of that table, but D and trimming were determined from the DNA. The sample shows some 160,000 clones, roughly 79% of them seen only once. This sample was taken from a study of blood T cell repertoires in COVID-19.

The origin of this receptor is a man aged 45-65 years with active or convalescent COVID-19. Source material: peripheral blood. The chain uses TRBV4-2 and TRBJ2-3; TRBD2 aligns across 9 bases. The CDR3 bases are TGTGCCAGCAGCCAAGAAGGTCGCGTGACTAGCGGCCACCAAGATACGCAGTATTTT. Its translation: CASSQEGRVTSGHQDTQYF.